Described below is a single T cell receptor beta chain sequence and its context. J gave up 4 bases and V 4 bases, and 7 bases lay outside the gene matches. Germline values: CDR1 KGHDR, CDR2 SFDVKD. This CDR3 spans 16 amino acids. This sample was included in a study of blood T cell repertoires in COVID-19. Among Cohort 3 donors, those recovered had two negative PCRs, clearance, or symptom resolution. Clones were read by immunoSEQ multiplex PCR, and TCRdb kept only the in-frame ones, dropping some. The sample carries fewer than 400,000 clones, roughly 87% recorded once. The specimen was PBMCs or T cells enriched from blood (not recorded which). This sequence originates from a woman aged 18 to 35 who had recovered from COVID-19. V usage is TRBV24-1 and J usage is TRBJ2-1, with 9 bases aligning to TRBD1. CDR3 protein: CATSEPGQGAYNEQFF. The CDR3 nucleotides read TGTGCCACCAGTGAGCCGGGACAGGGAGCTTACAATGAGCAGTTCTTC.